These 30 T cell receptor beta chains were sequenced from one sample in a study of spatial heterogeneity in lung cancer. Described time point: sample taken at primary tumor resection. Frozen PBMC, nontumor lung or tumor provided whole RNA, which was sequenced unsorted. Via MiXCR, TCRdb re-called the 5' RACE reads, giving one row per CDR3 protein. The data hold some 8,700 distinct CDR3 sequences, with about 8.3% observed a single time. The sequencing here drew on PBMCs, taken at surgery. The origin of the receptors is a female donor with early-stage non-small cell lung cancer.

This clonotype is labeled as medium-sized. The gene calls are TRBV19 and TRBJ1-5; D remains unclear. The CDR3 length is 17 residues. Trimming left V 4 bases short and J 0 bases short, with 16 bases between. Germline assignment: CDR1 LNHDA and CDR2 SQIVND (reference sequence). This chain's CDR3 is CASSTSGGVFSNQPQHF. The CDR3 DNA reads TGTGCCAGTAGTACCTCCGGAGGCGTATTTAGCAATCAGCCCCAGCATTTT. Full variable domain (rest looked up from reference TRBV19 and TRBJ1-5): DGGITQSPKYLFRKEGQNVTLSCEQNLNHDAMYWYRQDPGQGLRLIYYSQIVNDFQKGDIAEGYSVSREKKESFPLTVTSAQKNPTAFYLCASSTSGGVFSNQPQHFGDGTRLSIL.

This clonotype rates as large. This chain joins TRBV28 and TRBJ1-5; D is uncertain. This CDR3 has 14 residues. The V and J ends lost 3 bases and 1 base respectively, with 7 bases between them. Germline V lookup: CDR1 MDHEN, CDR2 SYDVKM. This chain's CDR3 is CASSFTQSNQPQHF. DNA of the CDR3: TGTGCCAGCAGTTTTACCCAGAGCAATCAGCCCCAGCATTTT.

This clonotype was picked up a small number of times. In DNA form, the CDR3 reads TGCAGCGTAGGAGGACAGGGGGCCTATGAGCAGTTCTTC. Its protein is CSVGGQGAYEQFF. The chain couples TRBV29-1 to TRBJ2-1; 11 nucleotides agree with TRBD1. V trimming: 6 bases; J trimming: 8 bases; junction bases outside the gene matches: 6. This CDR3 region has 13 residues. Per the germline V gene, CDR1 is SQVTM and CDR2 is ANQGSEA.

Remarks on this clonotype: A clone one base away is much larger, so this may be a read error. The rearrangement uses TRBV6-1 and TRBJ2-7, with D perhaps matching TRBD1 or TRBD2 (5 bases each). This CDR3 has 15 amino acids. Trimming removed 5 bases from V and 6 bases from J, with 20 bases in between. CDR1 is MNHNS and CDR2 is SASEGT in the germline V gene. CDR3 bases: TGTGCCAGCAGTCGCGATAATCAGGGAGTATCCGAGCAGTACTTC. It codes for CASSRDNQGVSEQYF.

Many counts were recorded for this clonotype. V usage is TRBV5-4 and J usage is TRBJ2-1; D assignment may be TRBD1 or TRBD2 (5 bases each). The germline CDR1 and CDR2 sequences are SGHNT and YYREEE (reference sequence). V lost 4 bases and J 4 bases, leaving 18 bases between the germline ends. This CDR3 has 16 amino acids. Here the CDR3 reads CASSPTTGRKYNEQFF. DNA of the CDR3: TGTGCCAGCAGCCCGACTACGGGACGCAAATACAATGAGCAGTTCTTC. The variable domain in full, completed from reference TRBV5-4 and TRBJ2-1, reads ETGVTQSPTHLIKTRGQQVTLRCSSQSGHNTVSWYQQALGQGPQFIFQYYREEENGRGNFPPRFSGLQFPNYSSELNVNALELDDSALYLCASSPTTGRKYNEQFFGPGTRLTVL.

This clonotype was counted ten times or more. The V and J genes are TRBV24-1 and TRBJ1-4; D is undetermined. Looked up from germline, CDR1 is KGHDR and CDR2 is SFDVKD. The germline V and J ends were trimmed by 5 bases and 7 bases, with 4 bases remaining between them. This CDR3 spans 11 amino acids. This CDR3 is CATSVGEKLFF. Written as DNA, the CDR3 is TGTGCCACCAGTGTAGGTGAAAAACTGTTTTTT.

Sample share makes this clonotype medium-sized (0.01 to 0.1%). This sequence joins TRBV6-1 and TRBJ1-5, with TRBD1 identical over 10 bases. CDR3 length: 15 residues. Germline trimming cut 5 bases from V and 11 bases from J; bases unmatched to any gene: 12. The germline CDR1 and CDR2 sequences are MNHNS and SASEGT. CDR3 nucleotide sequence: TGTGCCAGCAGTACCGGGACAGGGGTGCCAGGAGCCCAGCATTTT. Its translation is CASSTGTGVPGAQHF.

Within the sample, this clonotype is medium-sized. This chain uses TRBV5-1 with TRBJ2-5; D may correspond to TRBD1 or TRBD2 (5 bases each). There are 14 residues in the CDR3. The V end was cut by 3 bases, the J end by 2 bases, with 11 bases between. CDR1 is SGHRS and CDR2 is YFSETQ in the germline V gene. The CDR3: CASSSGTLQETQYF. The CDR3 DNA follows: TGCGCCAGCAGCTCCGGGACGTTGCAAGAGACCCAGTACTTC.

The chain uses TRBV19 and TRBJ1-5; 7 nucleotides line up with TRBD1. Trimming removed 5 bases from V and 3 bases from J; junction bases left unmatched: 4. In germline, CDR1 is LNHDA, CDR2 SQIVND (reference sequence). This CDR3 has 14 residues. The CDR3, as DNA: TGTGCCAGTAGTCTAACAGGGGACAATCAGCCCCAGCATTTT. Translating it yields CASSLTGDNQPQHF.

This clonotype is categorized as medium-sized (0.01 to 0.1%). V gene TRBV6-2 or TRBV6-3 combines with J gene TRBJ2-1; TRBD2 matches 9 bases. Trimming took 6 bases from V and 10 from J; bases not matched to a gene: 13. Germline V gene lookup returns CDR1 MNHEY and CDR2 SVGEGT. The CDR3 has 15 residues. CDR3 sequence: CASSTSSGGSTEQFF. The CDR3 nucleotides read TGTGCCAGCAGCACCAGTAGCGGGGGCTCAACGGAGCAGTTCTTC.

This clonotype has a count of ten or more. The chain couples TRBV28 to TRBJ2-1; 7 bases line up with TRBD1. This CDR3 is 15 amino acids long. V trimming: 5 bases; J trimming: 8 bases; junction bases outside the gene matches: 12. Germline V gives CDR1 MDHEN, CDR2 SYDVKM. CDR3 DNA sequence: TGTGCCAGCAGTGCGACCGGGACAGATCGTGATGAGCAGTTCTTC. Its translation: CASSATGTDRDEQFF.

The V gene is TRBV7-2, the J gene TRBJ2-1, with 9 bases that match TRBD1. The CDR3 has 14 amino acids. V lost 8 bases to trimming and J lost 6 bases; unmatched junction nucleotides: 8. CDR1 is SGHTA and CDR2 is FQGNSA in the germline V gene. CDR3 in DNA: TGTGCCAGCCGCCGGGACAGGGCTGCCAATGAGCAGTTCTTC. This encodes CASRRDRAANEQFF.

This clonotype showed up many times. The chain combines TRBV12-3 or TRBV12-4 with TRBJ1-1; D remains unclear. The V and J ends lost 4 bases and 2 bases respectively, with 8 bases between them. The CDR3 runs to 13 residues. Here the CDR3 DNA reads TGTGCCAGCAGTTCTGGGCCAAACACTGAAGCTTTCTTT. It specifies CASSSGPNTEAFF.

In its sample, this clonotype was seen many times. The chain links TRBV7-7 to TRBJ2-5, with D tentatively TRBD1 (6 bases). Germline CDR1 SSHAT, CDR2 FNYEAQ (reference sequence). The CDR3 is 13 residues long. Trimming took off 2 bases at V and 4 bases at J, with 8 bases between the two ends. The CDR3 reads CASSLQGLETQYF. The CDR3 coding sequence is TGTGCCAGCAGCTTACAGGGGTTAGAGACCCAGTACTTC.

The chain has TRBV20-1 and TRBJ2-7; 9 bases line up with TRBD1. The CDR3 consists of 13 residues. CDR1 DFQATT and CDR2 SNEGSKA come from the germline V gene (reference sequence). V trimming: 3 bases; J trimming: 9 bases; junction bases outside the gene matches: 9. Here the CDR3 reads CSASGTGYKVQYF. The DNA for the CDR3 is TGCAGTGCTAGCGGGACAGGGTATAAGGTGCAGTACTTC.

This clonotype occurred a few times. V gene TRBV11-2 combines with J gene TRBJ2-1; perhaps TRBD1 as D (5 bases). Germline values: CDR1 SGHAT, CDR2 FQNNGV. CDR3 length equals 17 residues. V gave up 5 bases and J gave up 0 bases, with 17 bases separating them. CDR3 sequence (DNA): TGTGCCAGCAGCCCCCTTACCGACAGTCTCTCCTACAATGAGCAGTTCTTC. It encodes CASSPLTDSLSYNEQFF.

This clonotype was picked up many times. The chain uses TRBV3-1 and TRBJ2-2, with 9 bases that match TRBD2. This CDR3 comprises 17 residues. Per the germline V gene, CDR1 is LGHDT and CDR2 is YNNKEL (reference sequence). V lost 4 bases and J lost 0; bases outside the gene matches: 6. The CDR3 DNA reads TGTGCCAGCAGCCCCGACCGACTAGCGGCGAACACCGGGGAGCTGTTTTTT. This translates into CASSPDRLAANTGELFF. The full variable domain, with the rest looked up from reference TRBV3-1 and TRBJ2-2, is DTAVSQTPKYLVTQMGNDKSIKCEQNLGHDTMYWYKQDSKKFLKIMFSYNNKELIINETVPNRFSPKSPDKAHLNLHINSLELGDSAVYFCASSPDRLAANTGELFFGEGSRLTVL.

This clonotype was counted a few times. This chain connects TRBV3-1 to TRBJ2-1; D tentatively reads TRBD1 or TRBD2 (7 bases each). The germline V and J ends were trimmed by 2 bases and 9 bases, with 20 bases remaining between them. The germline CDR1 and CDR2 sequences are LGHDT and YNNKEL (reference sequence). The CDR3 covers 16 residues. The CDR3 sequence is CASSQLGRGPGVEQFF. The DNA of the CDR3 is TGTGCCAGCAGCCAACTGGGGAGGGGGCCTGGTGTTGAGCAGTTCTTC.

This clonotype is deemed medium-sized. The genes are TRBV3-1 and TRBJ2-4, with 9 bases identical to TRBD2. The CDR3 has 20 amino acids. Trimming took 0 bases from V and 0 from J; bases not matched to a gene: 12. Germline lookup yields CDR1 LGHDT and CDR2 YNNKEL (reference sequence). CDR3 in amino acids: CASSQETASGVTLAKNIQYF. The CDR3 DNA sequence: TGTGCCAGCAGCCAAGAAACGGCTAGCGGGGTGACACTAGCCAAAAACATTCAGTACTTC.

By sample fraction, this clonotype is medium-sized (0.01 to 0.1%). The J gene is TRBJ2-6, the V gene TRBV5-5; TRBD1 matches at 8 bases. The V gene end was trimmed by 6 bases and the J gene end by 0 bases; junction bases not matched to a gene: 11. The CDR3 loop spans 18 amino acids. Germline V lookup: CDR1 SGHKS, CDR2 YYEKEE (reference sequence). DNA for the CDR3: TGTGCCAGCATAAATTCCGGACAGGGATACTCTGGGGCCAACGTCCTGACTTTC. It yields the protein CASINSGQGYSGANVLTF.

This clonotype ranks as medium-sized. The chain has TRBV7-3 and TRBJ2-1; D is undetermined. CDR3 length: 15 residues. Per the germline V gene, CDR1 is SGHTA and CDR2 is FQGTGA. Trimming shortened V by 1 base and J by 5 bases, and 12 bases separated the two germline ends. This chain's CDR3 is CASSLRGNGHNEQFF. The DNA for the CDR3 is TGTGCCAGCAGCTTAAGGGGAAACGGACACAATGAGCAGTTCTTC.

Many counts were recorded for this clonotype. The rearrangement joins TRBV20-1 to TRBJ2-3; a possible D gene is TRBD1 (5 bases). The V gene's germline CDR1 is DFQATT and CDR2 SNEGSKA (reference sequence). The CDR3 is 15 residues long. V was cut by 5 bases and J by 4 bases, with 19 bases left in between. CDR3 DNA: TGCAGTGCTCCCCGCGCACCCCAAGGGGCAGATACGCAGTATTTT. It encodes CSAPRAPQGADTQYF.

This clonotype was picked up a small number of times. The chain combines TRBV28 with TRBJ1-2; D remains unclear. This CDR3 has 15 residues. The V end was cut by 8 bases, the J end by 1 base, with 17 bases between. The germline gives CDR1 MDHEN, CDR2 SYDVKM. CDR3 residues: CASHGPAPFNYGYTF. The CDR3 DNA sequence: TGTGCCAGCCACGGACCAGCTCCCTTTAACTATGGCTACACCTTC.

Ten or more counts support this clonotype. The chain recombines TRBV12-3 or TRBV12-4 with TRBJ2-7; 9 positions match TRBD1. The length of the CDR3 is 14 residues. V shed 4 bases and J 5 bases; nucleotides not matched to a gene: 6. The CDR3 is CASSSGTGYNEQYF. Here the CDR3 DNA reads TGTGCCAGCAGTTCCGGGACAGGGTACAACGAGCAGTACTTC.

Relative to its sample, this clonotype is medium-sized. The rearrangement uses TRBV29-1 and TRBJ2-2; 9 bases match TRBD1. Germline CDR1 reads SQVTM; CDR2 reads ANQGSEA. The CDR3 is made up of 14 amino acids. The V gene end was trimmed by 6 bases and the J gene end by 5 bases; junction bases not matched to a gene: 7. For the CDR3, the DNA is TGCAGCGTCGCGGGACAGGGTGGGACCGGGGAGCTGTTTTTT. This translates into CSVAGQGGTGELFF.

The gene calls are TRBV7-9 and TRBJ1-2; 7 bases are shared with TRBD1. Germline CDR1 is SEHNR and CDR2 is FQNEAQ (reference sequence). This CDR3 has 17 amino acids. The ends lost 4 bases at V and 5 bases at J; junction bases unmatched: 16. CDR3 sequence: CASSSSSSRTGPYGYTF. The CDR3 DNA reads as TGTGCCAGCAGCTCCTCCTCCTCTCGGACAGGACCTTATGGCTACACCTTC.

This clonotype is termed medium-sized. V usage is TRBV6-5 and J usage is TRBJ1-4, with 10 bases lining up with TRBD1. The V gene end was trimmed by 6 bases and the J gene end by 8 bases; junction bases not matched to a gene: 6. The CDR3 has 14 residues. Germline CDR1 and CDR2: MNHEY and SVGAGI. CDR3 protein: CASRGTGAAEKLFF. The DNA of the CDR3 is TGTGCCAGCAGGGGGACAGGGGCAGCGGAAAAACTGTTTTTT.

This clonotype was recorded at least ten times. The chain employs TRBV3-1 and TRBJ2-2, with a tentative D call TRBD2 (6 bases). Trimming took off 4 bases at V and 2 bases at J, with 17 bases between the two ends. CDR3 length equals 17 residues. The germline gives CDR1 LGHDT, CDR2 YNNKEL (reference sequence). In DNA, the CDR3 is TGTGCCAGCAGCCCTCGCCGGGCAGGGACTAACACCGGGGAGCTGTTTTTT. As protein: CASSPRRAGTNTGELFF.

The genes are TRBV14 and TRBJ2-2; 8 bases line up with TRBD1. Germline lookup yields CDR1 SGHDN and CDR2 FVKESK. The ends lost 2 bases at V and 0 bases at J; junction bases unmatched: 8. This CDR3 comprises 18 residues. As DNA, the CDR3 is TGTGCCAGCAGCCAATTCCCTCAGGGGGCCCCGAACACCGGGGAGCTGTTTTTT. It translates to CASSQFPQGAPNTGELFF.

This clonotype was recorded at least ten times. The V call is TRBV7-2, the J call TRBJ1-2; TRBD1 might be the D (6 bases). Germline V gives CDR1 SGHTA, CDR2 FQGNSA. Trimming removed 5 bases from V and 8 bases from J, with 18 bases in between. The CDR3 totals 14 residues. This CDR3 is CASSARTVQDGYTF. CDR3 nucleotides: TGTGCCAGCAGCGCCCGGACAGTTCAGGACGGCTACACCTTC.